This T cell receptor beta chain was retrieved from a study of shared clonotypes between healthy human individuals. The CDR3 length is 18 residues. The trim removed 3 bases at V and 0 bases at J, leaving 13 bases unmatched. Germline CDR1 is LNHDA and CDR2 is SQIVND (reference sequence). The method was immunoSEQ multiplex PCR; TCRdb's version includes in-frame clones alone and lacks a portion of them. The sample holds hundreds of thousands of clones; around four fifths are singletons and the top ten take 1.5% to 2%. The TCR was taken from a woman aged 25 to 39 in good health. The V call is TRBV19, the J call TRBJ1-2; 7 bases are shared with TRBD1. The sequencing input was memory CD4+ T cells sorted from blood. Regarding subset: CD45RA-negative fraction. The CDR3 reads CASSISVAGTAPNYGYTF. CDR3 sequence (DNA): TGTGCCAGTAGTATCTCGGTCGCCGGGACAGCACCTAACTATGGCTACACCTTC.